The 19 T cell receptor beta chains given below trace back to one sample, sequenced in a study of regulatory T cells in long-lasting Graves disease. The time point denotes: persistent/refractory GD, antithyroid drugs over 5 years with positive TRAb. Following extraction of RNA from PBMCs, that RNA was used to make the TCR library. Arm-PCR of CDR3 regions and iRepertoire HTBI primers were used to build TCR beta libraries. TCRdb passed the multiplex PCR reads through MiXCR, listing each CDR3 protein once. Of roughly 490,000 distinct CDR3 sequences detected, 20% to 25% appear once; the ten largest clones hold roughly 14%. Material: peripheral blood mononuclear cells (PBMCs), obtained when the disease was refractory, from a patient treated with antithyroid drugs. These receptors came from a female donor with Graves disease.

This clonotype was observed a single time. This sequence joins TRBV20-1 and TRBJ2-7; D possibly uses TRBD1 or TRBD2 (5 bases each). The CDR3 covers 15 residues. Trimming removed 6 bases at V and 0 bases at J, with 18 bases between. The V gene's germline CDR1 is DFQATT and CDR2 SNEGSKA (reference sequence). The CDR3 protein is CSALLRDQSSYEQYF. Here the CDR3 DNA reads TGCAGTGCCTTGCTCCGGGACCAGAGCTCCTACGAGCAGTACTTC.

V is TRBV30 and J is TRBJ2-1, with D possibly matching TRBD2 (6 bases). The V gene's germline CDR1 is GTSNPN and CDR2 SVGIG (reference sequence). The germline V and J ends were trimmed by 3 bases and 4 bases, with 13 bases remaining between them. This CDR3 is built from 14 residues. CDR3 sequence reads: CAWSGRDLYNEQFF. DNA for the CDR3: TGTGCCTGGAGCGGCCGGGACTTATACAATGAGCAGTTCTTC.

This clonotype was seen many times. This chain connects TRBV6-5 to TRBJ2-5, with TRBD2 as a possible D gene (5 bases). CDR3 length: 15 residues. Trimming shortened V by 0 bases and J by 5 bases, and 13 bases separated the two germline ends. Germline V CDR1 and CDR2: MNHEY, SVGAGI. CDR3 DNA sequence: TGTGCCAGCAGTTACTCAACCGGGGTAGGGGAGACCCAGTACTTC. Its translation: CASSYSTGVGETQYF.

CDR3 DNA sequence: TGTGCCACCAGTAAGGGGGGGCTAGCTGCAGATACGCAGTATTTT. Translation: CATSKGGLAADTQYF. The rearrangement uses TRBV24-1 and TRBJ2-3; perhaps TRBD2 as D (7 bases). With 6 bases removed from V and 4 bases from J, the gap between germline ends came to 16 bases. This CDR3 is built from 15 residues. CDR1 KGHDR and CDR2 SFDVKD come from the germline V gene.

The sample holds many counts of this clonotype. CDR3 bases: TGTGCCAGCAGTCCCTCCCGGGCAGGGGGCTCTGGAAACACCATATATTTT. Translated, it gives CASSPSRAGGSGNTIYF. The rearrangement links TRBV2 to TRBJ1-3; 7 bases fit TRBD1. With V trimmed by 5 bases and J by 0 bases, 10 bases remained unmatched. In germline, CDR1 is SNHLY, CDR2 FYNNEI. The CDR3 loop spans 17 amino acids.

The sample holds many counts of this clonotype. The CDR3 here is CASSLGKNAGIEAFF. CDR3 in DNA: TGTGCCAGCAGTTTGGGGAAGAACGCAGGTATTGAAGCTTTCTTT. V is TRBV6-5 and J is TRBJ1-1, with D unresolved. Germline V gene sequence: CDR1 MNHEY, CDR2 SVGAGI. CDR3 length: 15 amino acids. V lost 4 bases and J 7 bases, leaving 19 bases between the germline ends.

This clonotype was counted a few times. The genes are TRBV4-3 and TRBJ1-1, with D maybe TRBD1 (5 bases). Looked up from germline, CDR1 is LGHNA and CDR2 is YSLEER. The germline V and J ends were trimmed by 4 bases and 3 bases, with 15 bases remaining between them. This CDR3 spans 15 amino acids. The CDR3 here is CASSLRRSGDTEAFF. The CDR3 nucleotides are TGCGCCAGCAGCCTCCGGCGGTCGGGGGACACTGAAGCTTTCTTT.

This chain connects TRBV29-1 to TRBJ1-1, with D perhaps TRBD1 (5 bases). The CDR3 has 12 residues. The germline V gene has CDR1 SQVTM and CDR2 ANQGSEA. V was cut by 8 bases and J by 3 bases, with 13 bases left in between. CDR3 region: CSRGDWHTEAFF. CDR3 in DNA: TGCAGCAGAGGGGATTGGCACACTGAAGCTTTCTTT.

This clonotype was found a few times. The chain is built from TRBV5-1 and TRBJ1-1; TRBD1 aligns across 9 bases. Trimming removed 3 bases from V and 4 bases from J; junction bases left unmatched: 4. The CDR3 loop spans 14 amino acids. Germline V lookup: CDR1 SGHRS, CDR2 YFSETQ. DNA for the CDR3: TGCGCCAGCAGCTGGACGACAGGGGGCACTGAAGCTTTCTTT. This gives the protein CASSWTTGGTEAFF.

This clonotype has more than one count but fewer than ten. The chain is built from TRBV29-1 and TRBJ2-7; D is ambiguous. Germline CDR1 SQVTM, CDR2 ANQGSEA. Deletions cut 4 bases from V and 2 bases from J, with 9 bases between. The CDR3 covers 12 residues. The CDR3 sequence: CSVGPSTYEQYF. In nucleotides, the CDR3 is TGCAGCGTTGGCCCCTCAACCTACGAGCAGTACTTC.

This clonotype occurred a few times. This sequence joins TRBV29-1 and TRBJ1-3, with unresolved D. CDR1 and CDR2 from the germline V gene are SQVTM and ANQGSEA. The CDR3 sequence is 13 residues long. The V end lost 2 bases, the J end lost 0 bases, and 5 bases lay between the germline ends. For the CDR3, the DNA is TGCAGCGTTGAAACAGTCTCTGGAAACACCATATATTTT. It yields the protein CSVETVSGNTIYF.

This clonotype has at least ten counts. This chain joins TRBV6-1 and TRBJ2-5; the match to TRBD2 covers 10 bases. In germline, CDR1 is MNHNS, CDR2 SASEGT. The CDR3 has 13 residues. The V segment lost 6 bases and the J segment 4 bases; nucleotides outside the gene matches: 2. The CDR3, as DNA: TGTGCCAGCAGGGCTAGCGGGGGAGAGACCCAGTACTTC. Its translation: CASRASGGETQYF.

V is TRBV30 and J is TRBJ1-1; no clear D. Deletions cut 0 bases from V and 5 bases from J, with 10 bases between. This CDR3 spans 13 amino acids. Germline V gene lookup returns CDR1 GTSNPN and CDR2 SVGIG (reference sequence). In DNA, the CDR3 is TGTGCCTGGAGTGTAAACGAAGCTACTGAAGCTTTCTTT. It is translated as CAWSVNEATEAFF.

V gene TRBV13 combines with J gene TRBJ1-5; D not certain. V lost 5 bases to trimming and J lost 6 bases, with 11 bases between them. Germline lookup yields CDR1 PRHDT and CDR2 FYEKMQ (reference sequence). The CDR3 runs to 13 residues. DNA for the CDR3: TGTGCCAGCAGCGTGGGGTCGAGTCAGCCCCAGCATTTT. Translating gives CASSVGSSQPQHF.

This clonotype was observed a few times. The V gene is TRBV20-1, the J gene TRBJ2-7; D is undetermined. This CDR3 contains 13 residues. The ends were cut back, 6 bases at V and 0 bases at J, with 12 bases in the middle. The germline CDR1 and CDR2 sequences are DFQATT and SNEGSKA (reference sequence). The chain's CDR3 is CSALRISSYEQYF. The CDR3 DNA reads as TGCAGTGCCCTACGGATTAGCTCCTACGAGCAGTACTTC.

This clonotype was seen ten or more times. The chain carries TRBV6-5 and TRBJ1-2; perhaps TRBD1 as D (6 bases). The V gene lost 0 bases and the J gene lost 6 bases, with 14 bases spanning the gap. The CDR3 has 15 amino acids. Germline CDR1 and CDR2: MNHEY and SVGAGI. The CDR3 region is CASSYSGRGPDGYTF. The CDR3 bases are TGTGCCAGCAGTTACTCCGGCAGGGGCCCAGATGGCTACACCTTC.

This clonotype appeared a few times. V gene TRBV11-1 combines with J gene TRBJ1-2, with D perhaps matching TRBD1 (5 bases). V was trimmed by 5 bases and J by 8 bases, leaving 18 bases between them. Germline-derived CDR1 and CDR2 are SGHAT and FQDESV (reference sequence). This CDR3 has 14 amino acids. This CDR3 reads CASSPRWGSTGYTF. The CDR3 region has the DNA TGTGCCAGCAGCCCCAGGTGGGGGTCTACGGGCTACACCTTC.

This clonotype was seen more than once but under ten times. V usage is TRBV6-1 and J usage is TRBJ2-7; D may be TRBD1 (5 bases). Germline CDR1 reads MNHNS; CDR2 reads SASEGT. CDR3 size: 13 residues. V was trimmed by 7 bases and J by 4 bases, leaving 14 bases between them. This CDR3 reads CASTTDSPYEQYF. CDR3 nucleotide sequence: TGTGCCAGCACCACCGACAGCCCGTACGAGCAGTACTTC.

In this sample, this clonotype turned up a few times. The V call is TRBV6-1, the J call TRBJ2-5; TRBD1 aligns across 7 bases. This CDR3 contains 14 residues. The V gene's germline CDR1 is MNHNS and CDR2 SASEGT. V gave up 6 bases and J gave up 1 base; unmatched junction bases: 5. CDR3 sequence (DNA): TGTGCCAGCAGCACGACAGGGCCCCAAGAGACCCAGTACTTC. Translating it yields CASSTTGPQETQYF.